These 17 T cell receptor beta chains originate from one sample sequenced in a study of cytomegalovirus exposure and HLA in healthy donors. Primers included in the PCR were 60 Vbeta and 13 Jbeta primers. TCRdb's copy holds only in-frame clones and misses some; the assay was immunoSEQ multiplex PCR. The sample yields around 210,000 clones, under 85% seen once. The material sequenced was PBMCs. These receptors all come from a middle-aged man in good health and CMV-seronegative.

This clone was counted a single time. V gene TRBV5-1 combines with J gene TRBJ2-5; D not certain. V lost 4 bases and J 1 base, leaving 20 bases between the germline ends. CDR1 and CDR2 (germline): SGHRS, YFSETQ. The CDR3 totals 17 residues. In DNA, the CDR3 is TGCGCCAGCAGCCATACAATCCGGCCGACAACCCAAGAGACCCAGTACTTC. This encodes CASSHTIRPTTQETQYF.

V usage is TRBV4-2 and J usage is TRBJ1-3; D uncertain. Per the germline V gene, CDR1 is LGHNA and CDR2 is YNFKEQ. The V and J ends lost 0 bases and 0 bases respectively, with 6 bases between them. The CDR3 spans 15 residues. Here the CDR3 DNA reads TGTGCCAGCAGCCAAGATGACTACTCTGGAAACACCATATATTTT. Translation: CASSQDDYSGNTIYF.

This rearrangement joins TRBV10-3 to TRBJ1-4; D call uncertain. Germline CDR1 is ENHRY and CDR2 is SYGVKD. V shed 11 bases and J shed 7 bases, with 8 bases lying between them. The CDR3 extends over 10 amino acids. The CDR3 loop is CARRGEKLFF. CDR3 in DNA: TGTGCCCGGCGGGGTGAAAAACTGTTTTTT.

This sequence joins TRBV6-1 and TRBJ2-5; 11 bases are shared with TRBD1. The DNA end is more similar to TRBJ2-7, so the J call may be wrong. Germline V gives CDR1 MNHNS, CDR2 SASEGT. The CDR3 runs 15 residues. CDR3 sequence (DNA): TGTGCCAGCAGTGGCCGGGACAGGGGGAATGACGAGCAGTACTTC. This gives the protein CASSGRDRGNDEQYF.

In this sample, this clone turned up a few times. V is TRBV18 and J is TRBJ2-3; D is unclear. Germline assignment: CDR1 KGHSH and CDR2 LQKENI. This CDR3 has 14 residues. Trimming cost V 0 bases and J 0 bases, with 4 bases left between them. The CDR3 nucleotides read TGTGCCAGCTCACCACCCCTTAGCACAGATACGCAGTATTTT. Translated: CASSPPLSTDTQYF. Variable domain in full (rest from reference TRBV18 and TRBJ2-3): NAGVMQNPRHLVRRRGQEARLRCSPMKGHSHVYWYRQLPEEGLKFMVYLQKENIIDESGMPKERFSAEFPKEGPSILRIQQVVRGDSAAYFCASSPPLSTDTQYFGPGTRLTVL.

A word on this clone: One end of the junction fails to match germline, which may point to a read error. CDR3 DNA sequence: TGTGCTAGCAGCCGTTTCGCAGCGGGGACGTATGACAATGAGCAGTTCTTC. This sequence encodes CASSRFAAGTYDNEQFF. This rearrangement joins TRBV7-7 to TRBJ2-1; 7 bases are a match to TRBD2. The CDR3 spans 17 residues. Germline V gene lookup returns CDR1 SSHAT and CDR2 FNYEAQ (reference sequence).

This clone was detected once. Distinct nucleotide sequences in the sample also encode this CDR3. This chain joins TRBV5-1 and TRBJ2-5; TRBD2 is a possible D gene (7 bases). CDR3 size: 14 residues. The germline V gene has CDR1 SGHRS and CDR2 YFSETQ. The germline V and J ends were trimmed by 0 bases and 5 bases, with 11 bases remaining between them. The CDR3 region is CASSLARGGETQYF. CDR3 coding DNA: TGCGCCAGCAGCTTGGCCAGGGGAGGGGAGACCCAGTACTTC.

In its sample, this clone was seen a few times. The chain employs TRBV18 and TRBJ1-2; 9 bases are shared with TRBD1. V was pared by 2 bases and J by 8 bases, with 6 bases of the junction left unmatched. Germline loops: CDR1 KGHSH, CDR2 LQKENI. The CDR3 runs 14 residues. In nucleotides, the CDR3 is TGTGCCAGCTCACCAGAACAGGGGGCGCAGGGCTACACCTTC. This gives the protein CASSPEQGAQGYTF.

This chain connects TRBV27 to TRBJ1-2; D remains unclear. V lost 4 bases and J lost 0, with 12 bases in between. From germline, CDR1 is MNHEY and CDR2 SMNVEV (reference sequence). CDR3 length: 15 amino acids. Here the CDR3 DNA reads TGTGCCAGCAGTTCGAACCCTACCGCTAACTATGGCTACACCTTC. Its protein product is CASSSNPTANYGYTF.

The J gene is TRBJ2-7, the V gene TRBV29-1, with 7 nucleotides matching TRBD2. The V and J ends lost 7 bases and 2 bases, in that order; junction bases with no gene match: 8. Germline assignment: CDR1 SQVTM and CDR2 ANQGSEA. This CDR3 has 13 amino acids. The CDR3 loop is CSASSSGPYEQYF. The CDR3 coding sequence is TGCAGCGCTTCGTCTAGCGGACCCTACGAGCAGTACTTC.

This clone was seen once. CDR3: CASSAYGTGSQPQHF. In nucleotides, the CDR3 is TGTGCCAGCAGTGCCTACGGGACAGGGAGTCAGCCCCAGCATTTT. The rearrangement joins TRBV2 to TRBJ1-5, with TRBD1 identical over 9 bases. Germline V lookup: CDR1 SNHLY, CDR2 FYNNEI. The CDR3 is 15 residues long. V lost 4 bases, J lost 6 bases, and 7 bases stayed unmatched.

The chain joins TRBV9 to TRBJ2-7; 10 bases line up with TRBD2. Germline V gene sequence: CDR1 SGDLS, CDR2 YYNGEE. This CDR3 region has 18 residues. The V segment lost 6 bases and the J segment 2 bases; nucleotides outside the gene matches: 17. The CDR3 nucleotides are TGTGCCAGCACTCCCGGTACTAGCGGGACCCCGCCCACCTACGAGCAGTACTTC. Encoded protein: CASTPGTSGTPPTYEQYF.

The CDR3, as DNA: TGTGCCTGGAGTGATGAGGGATCCTCTGGAAACACCATATATTTT. Translation: CAWSDEGSSGNTIYF. J is TRBJ1-3 and V is TRBV30; D is uncertain. The CDR3 runs 15 residues. Germline lookup yields CDR1 GTSNPN and CDR2 SVGIG (reference sequence). V was shortened by 1 base and J by 0 bases, with 10 bases between the two germline ends.

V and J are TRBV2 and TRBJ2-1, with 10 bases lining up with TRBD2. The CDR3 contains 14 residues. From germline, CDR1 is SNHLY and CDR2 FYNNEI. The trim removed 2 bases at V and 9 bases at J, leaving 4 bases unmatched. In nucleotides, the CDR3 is TGTGCCAGCAGTGAACTAGCGGGAGTTGGTGAGCAGTTCTTC. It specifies CASSELAGVGEQFF.

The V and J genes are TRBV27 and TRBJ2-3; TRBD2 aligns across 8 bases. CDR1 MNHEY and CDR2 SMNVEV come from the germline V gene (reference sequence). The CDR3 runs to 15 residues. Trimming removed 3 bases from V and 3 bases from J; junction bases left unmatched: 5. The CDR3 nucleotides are TGTGCCAGCAGTTTGCGGGGGGTCAAAACAGATACGCAGTATTTT. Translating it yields CASSLRGVKTDTQYF.

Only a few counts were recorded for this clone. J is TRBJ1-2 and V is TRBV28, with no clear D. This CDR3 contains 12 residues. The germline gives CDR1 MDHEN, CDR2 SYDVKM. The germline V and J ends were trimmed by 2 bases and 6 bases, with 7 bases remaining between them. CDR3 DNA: TGTGCCAGCAGTTTAGCGCTTCATGGCTACACCTTC. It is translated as CASSLALHGYTF.

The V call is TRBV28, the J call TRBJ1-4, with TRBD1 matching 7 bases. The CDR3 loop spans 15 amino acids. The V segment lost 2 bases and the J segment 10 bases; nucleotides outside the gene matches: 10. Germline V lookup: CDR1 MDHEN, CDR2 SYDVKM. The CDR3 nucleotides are TGTGCCAGCAGTTTACAAATCGGGACAGTCGGAAAACTGTTTTTT. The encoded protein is CASSLQIGTVGKLFF.